This entry describes one T cell receptor (beta chain). The antigen is undetermined. Researchers ran the PCR with 60 Vbeta and 13 Jbeta primers. TCRdb's table, derived via immunoSEQ multiplex PCR, lists solely in-frame clones and lacks some. The sample has 200,000 to 250,000 clones, nearly 80% seen once. These data are taken from a study of cytomegalovirus exposure and HLA in healthy donors. Whole-study findings and limits: Across all donors, roughly uniform sequencing depth was an assumption of the presence/absence analyses. Several V segments, TRBV6-2 and TRBV6-3 among them, could not be told apart and were dropped. Previously analyzed data showed that most TCR beta V segments were productive at a frequency of about 90% or about 30%.

Germline V CDR1 and CDR2: MGHDK, SYGVNS. The length of the CDR3 is 16 residues. The donors, nominally healthy at sampling, likely had unrecorded immune exposures. The rearrangement links TRBV25-1 to TRBJ2-5, with 10 bases matching TRBD1. The J call may not be correct, given that the DNA end is closer to TRBJ2-7. Source material: PBMCs. This clonotype was obtained from a man aged 18 to 35 in good health and CMV-seronegative. Here the CDR3 DNA reads TGTGCCAGCAGCTCCCCAGGACAGGGGGACCCCTACGAGCAGTACTTC. Protein sequence: CASSSPGQGDPYEQYF.